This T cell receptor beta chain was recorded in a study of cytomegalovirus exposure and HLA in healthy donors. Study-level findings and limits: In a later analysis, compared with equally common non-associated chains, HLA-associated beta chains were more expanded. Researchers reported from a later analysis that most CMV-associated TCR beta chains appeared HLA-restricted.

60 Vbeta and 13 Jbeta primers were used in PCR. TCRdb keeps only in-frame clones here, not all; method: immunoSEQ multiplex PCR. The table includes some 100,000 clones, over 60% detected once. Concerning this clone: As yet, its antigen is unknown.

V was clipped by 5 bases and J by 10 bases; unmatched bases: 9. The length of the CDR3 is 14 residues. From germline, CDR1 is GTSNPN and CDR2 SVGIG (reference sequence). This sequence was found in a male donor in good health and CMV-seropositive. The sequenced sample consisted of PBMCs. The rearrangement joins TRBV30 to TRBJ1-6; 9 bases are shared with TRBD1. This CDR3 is CAWAGQGMGSPLHF. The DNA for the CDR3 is TGTGCCTGGGCTGGACAGGGGATGGGATCACCCCTCCACTTT.